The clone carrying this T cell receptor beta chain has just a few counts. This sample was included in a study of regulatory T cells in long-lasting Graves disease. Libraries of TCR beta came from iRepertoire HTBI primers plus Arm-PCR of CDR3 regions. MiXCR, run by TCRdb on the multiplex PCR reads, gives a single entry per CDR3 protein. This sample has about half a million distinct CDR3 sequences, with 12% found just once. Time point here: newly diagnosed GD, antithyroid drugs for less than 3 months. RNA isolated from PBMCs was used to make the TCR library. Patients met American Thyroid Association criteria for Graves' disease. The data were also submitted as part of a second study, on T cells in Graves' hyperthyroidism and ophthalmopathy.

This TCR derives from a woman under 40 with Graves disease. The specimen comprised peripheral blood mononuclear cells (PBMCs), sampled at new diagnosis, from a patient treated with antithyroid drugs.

This CDR3 is CASSIGGLAGPDDYNEQFF. The CDR3 DNA sequence: TGTGCCAGTAGTATCGGGGGACTAGCGGGCCCGGATGACTACAATGAGCAGTTCTTC. The V and J genes are TRBV19 and TRBJ2-1; TRBD2 aligns across 12 bases. This CDR3 spans 19 amino acids. Germline V gene data show CDR1 as LNHDA and CDR2 as SQIVND (reference sequence). V shed 3 bases, J shed 3 bases, and the junction held 12 bases outside the gene matches.